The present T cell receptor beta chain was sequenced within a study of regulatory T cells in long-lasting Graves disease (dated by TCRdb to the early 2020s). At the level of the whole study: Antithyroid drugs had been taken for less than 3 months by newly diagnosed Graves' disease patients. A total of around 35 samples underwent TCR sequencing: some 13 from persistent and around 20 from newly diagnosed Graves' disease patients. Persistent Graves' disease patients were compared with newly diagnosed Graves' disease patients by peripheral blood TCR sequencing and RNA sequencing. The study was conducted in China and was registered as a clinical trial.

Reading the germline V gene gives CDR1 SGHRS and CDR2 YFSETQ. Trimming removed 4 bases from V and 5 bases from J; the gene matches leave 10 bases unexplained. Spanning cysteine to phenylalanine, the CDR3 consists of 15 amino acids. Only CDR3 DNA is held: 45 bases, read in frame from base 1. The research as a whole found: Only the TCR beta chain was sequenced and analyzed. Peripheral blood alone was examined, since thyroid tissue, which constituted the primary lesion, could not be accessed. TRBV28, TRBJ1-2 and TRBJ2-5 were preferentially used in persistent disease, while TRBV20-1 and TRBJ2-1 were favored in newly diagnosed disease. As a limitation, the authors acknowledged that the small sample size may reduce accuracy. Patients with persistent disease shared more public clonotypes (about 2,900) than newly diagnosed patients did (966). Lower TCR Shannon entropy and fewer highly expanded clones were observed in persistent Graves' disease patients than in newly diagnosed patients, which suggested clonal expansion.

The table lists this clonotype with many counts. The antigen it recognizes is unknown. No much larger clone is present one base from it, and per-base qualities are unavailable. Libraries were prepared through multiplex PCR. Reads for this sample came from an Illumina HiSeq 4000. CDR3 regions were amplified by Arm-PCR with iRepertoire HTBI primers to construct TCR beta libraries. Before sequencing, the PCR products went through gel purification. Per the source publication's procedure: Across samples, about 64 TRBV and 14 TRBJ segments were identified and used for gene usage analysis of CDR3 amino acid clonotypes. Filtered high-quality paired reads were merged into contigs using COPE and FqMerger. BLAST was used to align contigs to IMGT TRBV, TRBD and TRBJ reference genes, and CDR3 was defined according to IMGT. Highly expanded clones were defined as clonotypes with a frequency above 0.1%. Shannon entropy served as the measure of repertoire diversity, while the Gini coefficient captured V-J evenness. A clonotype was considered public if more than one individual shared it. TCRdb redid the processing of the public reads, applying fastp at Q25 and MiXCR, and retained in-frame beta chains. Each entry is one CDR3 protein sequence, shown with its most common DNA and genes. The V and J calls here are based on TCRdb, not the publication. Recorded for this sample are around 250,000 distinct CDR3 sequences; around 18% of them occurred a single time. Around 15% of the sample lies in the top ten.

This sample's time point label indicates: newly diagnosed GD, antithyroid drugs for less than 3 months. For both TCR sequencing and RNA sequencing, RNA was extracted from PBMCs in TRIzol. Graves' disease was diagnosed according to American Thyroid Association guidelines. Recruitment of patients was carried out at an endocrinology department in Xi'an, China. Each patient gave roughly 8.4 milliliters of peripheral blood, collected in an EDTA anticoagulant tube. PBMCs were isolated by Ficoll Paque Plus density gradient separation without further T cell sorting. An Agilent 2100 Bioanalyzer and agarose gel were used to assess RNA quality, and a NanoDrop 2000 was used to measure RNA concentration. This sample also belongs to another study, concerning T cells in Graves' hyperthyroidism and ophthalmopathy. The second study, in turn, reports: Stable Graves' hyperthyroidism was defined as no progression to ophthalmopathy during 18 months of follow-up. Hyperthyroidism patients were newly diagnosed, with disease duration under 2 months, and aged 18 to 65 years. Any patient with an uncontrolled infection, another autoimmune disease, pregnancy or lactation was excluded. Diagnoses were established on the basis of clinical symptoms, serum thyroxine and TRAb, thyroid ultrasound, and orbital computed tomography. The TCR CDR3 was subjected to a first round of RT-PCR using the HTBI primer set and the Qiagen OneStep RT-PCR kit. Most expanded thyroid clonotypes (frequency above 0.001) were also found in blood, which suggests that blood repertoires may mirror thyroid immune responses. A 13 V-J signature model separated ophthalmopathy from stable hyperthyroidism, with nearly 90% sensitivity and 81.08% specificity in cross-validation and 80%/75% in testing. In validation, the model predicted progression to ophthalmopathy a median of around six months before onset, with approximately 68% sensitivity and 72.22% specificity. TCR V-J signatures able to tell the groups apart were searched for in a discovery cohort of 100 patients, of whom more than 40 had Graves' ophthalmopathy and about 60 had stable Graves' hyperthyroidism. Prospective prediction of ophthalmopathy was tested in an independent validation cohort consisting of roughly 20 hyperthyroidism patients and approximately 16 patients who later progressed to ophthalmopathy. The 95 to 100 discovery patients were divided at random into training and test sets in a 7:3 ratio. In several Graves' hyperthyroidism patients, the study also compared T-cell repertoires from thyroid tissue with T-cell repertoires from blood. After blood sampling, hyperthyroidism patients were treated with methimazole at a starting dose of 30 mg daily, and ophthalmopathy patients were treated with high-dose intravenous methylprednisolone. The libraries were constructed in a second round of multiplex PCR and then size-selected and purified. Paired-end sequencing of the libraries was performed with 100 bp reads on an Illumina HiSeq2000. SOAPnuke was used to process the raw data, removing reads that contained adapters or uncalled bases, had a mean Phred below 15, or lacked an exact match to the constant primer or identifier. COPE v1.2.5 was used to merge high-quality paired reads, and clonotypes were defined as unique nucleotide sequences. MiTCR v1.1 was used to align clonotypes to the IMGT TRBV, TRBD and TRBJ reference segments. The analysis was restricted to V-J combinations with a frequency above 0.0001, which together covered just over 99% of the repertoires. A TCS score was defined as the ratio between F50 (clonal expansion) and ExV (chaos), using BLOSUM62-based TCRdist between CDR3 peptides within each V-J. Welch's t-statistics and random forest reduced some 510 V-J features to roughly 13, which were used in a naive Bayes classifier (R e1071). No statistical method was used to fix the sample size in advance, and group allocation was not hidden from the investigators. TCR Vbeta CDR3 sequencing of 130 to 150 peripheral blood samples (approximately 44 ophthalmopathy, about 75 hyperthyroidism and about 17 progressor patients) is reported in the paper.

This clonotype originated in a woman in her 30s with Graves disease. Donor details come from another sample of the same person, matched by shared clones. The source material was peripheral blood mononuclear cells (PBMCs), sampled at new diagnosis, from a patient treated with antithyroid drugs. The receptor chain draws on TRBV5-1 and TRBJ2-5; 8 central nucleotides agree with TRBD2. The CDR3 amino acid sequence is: CASSKVAGTGETQYF. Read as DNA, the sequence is TGCGCCAGCAGCAAGGTAGCGGGGACGGGCGAGACCCAGTACTTC. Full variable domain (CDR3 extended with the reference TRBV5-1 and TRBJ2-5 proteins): KAGVTQTPRYLIKTRGQQVTLSCSPISGHRSVSWYQQTPGQGLQFLFEYFSETQRNKGNFPGRFSGRQFSNSRSEMNVSTLELGDSALYLCASSKVAGTGETQYFGPGTRLLVL.